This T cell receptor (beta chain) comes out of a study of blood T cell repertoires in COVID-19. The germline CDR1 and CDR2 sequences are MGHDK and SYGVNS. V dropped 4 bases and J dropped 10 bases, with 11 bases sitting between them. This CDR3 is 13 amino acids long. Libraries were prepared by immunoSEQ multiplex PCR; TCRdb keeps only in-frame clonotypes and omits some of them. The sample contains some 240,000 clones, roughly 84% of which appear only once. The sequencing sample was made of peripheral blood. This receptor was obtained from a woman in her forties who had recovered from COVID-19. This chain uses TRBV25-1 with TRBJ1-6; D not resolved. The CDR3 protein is CASSGQDGSPLHF. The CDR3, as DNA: TGTGCCAGCAGTGGGCAGGATGGGTCACCCCTCCACTTT.